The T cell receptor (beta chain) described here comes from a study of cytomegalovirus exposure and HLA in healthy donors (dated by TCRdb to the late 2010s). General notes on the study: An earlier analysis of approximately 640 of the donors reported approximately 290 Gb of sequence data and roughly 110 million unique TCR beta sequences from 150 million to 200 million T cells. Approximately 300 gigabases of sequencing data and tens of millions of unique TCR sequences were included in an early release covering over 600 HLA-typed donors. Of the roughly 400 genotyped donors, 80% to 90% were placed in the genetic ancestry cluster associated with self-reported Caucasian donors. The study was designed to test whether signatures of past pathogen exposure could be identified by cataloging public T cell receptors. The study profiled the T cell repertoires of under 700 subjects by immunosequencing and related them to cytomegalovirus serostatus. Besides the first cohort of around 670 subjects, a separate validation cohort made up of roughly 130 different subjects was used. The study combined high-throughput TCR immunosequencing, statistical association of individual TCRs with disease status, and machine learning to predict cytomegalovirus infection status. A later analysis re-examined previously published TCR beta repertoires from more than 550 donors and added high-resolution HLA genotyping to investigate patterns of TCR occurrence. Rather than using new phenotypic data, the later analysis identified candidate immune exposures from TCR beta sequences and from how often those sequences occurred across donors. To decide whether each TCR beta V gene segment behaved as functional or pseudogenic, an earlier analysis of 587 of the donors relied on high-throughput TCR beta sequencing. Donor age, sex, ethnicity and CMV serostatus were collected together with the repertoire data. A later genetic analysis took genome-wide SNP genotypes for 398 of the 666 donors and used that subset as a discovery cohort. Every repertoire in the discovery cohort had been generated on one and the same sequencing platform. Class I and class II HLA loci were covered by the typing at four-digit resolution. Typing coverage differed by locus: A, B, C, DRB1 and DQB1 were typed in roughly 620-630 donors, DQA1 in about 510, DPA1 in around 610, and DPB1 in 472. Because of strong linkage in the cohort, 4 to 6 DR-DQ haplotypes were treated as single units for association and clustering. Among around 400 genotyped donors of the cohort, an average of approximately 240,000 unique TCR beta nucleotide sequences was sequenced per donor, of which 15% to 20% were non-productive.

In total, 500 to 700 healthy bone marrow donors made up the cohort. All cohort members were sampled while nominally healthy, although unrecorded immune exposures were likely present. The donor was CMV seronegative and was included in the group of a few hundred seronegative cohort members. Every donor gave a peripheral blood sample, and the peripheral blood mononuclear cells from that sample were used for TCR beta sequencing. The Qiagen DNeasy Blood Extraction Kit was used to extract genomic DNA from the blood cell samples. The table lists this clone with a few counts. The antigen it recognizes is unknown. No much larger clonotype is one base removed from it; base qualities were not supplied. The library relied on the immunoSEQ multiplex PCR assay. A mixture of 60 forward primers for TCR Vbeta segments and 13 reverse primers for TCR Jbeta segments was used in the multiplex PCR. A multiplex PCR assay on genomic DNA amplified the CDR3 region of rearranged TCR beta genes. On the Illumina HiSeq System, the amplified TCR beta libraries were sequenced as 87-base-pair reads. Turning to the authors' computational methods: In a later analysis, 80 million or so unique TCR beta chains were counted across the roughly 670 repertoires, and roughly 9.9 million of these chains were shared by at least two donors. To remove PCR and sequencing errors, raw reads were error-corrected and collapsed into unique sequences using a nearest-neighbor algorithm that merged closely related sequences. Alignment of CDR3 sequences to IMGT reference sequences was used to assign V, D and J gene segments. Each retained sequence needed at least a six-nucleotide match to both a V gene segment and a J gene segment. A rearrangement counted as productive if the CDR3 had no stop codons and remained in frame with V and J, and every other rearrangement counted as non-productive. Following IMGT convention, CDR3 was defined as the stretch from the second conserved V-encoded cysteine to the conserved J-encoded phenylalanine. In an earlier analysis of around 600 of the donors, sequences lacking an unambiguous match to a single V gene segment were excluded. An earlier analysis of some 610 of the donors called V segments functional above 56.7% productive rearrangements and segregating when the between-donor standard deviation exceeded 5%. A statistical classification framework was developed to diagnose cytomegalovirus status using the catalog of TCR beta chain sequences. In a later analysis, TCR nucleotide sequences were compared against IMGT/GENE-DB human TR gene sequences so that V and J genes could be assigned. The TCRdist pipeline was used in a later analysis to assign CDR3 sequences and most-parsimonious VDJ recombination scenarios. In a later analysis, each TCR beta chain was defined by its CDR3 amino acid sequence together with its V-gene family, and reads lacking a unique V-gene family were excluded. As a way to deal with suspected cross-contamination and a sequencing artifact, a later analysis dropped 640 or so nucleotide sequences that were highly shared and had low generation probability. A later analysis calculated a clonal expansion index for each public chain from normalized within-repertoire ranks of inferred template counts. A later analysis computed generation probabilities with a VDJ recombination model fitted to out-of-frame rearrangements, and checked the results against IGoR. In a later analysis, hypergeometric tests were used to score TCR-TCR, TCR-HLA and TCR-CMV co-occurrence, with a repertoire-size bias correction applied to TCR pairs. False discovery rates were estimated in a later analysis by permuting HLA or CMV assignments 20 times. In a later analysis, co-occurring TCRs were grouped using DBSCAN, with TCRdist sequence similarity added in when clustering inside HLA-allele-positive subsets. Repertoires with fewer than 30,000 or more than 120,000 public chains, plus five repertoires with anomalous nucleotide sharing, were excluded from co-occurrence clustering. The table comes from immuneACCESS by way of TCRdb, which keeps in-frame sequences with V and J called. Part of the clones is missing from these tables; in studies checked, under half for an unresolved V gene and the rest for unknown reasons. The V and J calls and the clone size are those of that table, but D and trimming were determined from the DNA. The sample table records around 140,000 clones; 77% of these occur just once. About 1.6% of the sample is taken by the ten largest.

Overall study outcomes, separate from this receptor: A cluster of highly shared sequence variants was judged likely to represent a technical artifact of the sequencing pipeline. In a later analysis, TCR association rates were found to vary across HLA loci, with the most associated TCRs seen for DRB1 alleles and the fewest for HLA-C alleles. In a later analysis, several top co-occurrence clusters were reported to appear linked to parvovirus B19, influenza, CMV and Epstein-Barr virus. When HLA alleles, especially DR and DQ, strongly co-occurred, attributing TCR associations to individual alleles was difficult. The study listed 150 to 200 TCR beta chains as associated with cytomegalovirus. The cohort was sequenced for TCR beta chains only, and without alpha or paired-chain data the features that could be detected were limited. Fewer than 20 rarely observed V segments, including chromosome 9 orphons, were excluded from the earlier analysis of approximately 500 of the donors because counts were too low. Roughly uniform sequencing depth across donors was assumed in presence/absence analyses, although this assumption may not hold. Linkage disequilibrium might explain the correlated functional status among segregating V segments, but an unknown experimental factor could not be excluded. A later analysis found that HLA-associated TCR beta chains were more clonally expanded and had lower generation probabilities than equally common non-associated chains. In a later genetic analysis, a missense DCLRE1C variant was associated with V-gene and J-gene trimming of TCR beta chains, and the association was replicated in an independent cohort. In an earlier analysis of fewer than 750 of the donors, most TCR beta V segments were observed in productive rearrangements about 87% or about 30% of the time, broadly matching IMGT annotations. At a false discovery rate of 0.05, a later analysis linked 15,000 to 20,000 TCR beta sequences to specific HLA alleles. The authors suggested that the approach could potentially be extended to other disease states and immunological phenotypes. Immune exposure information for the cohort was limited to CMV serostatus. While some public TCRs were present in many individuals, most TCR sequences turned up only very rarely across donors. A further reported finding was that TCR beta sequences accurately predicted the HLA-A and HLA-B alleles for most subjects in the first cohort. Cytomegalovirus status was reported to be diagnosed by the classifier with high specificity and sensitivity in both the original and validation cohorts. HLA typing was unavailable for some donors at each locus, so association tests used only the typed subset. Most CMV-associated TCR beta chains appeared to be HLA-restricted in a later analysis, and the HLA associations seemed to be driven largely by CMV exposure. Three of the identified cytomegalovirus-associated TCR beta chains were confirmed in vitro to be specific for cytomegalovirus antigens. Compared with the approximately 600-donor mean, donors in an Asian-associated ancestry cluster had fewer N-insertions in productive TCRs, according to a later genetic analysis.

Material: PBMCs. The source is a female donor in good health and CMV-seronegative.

The nucleotide sequence reads as follows: TGTGCCAGCAGTTACGCTGACAGGAATCGTGGCGAGCAGTACTTC. This is translated as CASSYADRNRGEQYF. The chain links TRBV6-6 with TRBJ2-7; the best D guess is TRBD1, with 6 bases matching. The germline V gene encodes CDR1 MNHNY and CDR2 SVGAGI (reference sequence). CDR3 length: 15 amino acids, cysteine to phenylalanine. The sequence is cut down to CDR3 DNA, 45 bases in frame from base 1. A distance of 17 bases separates the germline ends of V and J, which lose 2 bases and 6 bases respectively.